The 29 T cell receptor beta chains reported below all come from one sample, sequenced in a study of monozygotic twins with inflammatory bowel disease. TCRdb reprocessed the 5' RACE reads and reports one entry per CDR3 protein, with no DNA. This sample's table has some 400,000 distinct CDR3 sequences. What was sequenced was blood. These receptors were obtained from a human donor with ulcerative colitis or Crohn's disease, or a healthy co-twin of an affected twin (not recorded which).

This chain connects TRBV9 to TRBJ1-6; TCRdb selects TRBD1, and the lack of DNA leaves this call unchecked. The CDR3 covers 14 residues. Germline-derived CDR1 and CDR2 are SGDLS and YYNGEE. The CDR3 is CASSPGTGYSPLHF.

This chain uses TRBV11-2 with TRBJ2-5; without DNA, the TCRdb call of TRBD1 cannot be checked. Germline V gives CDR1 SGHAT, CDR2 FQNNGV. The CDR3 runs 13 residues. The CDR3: CASRGGLRETQYF. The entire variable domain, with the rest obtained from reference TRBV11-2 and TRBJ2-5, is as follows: EAGVAQSPRYKIIEKRQSVAFWCNPISGHATLYWYQQILGQGPKLLIQFQNNGVVDDSQLPKDRFSAERLKGVDSTLKIQPAKLEDSAVYLCASRGGLRETQYFGPGTRLLVL.

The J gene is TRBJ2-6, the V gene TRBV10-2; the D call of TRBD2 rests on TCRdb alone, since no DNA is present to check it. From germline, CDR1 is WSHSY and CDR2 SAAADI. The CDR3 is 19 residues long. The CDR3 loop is CASSESMPGLRSGANVLTF.

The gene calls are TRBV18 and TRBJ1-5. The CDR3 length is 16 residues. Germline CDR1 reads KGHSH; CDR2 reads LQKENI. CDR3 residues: CASSPNRDTGGQPQHF. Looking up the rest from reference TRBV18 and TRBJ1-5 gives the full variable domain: NAGVMQNPRHLVRRRGQEARLRCSPMKGHSHVYWYRQLPEEGLKFMVYLQKENIIDESGMPKERFSAEFPKEGPSILRIQQVVRGDSAAYFCASSPNRDTGGQPQHFGDGTRLSIL.

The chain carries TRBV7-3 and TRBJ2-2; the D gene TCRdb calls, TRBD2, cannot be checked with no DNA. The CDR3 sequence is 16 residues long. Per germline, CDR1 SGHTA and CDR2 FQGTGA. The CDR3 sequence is CASSLGGPASTGELFF. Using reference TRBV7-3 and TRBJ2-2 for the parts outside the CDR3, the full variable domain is GAGVSQTPSNKVTEKGKYVELRCDPISGHTALYWYRQSLGQGPEFLIYFQGTGAADDSGLPNDRFFAVRPEGSVSTLKIQRTERGDSAVYLCASSLGGPASTGELFFGEGSRLTVL.

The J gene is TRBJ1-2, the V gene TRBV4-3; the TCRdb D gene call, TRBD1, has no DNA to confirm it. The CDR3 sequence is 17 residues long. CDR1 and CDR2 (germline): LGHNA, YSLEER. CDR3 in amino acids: CASSHGQETNEAGGYTF.

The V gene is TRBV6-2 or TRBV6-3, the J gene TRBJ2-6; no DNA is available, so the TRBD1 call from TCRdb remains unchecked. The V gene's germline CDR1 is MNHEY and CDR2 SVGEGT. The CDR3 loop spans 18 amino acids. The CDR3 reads CASSYNPGRASGANVLTF.

The CDR3 is CSEKIARTDTQYF. The chain is built from TRBV20-1 and TRBJ2-3; without DNA, the TCRdb call of TRBD2 cannot be checked. Germline lookup yields CDR1 DFQATT and CDR2 SNEGSKA (reference sequence). The CDR3 has 13 residues.

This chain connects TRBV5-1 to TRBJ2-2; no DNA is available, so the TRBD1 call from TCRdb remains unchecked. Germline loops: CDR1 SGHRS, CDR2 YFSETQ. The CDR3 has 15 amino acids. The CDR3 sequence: CASRAGTADTGELFF.

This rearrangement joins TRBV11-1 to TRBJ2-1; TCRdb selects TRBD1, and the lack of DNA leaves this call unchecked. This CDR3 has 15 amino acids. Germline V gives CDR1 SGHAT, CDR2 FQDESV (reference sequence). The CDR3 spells CASMVSGTAYNEQFF.

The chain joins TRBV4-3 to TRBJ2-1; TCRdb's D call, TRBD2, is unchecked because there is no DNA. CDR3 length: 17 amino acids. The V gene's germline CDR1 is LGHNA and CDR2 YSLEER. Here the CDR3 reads CASSQDRARTSNNEQFF.

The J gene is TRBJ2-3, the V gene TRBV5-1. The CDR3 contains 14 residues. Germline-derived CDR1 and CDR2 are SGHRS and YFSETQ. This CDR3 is CASSLGPATDTQYF.

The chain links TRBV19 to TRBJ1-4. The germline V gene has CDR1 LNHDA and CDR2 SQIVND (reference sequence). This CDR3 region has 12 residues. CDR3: CASSADREKLFF.

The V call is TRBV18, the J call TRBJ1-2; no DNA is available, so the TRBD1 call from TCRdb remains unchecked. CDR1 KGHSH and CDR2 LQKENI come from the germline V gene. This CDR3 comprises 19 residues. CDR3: CASSLYGQGTSSAPYGYTF.

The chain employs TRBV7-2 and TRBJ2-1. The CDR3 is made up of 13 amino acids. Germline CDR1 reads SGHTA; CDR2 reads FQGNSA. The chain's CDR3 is CASSSQWINEQFF.

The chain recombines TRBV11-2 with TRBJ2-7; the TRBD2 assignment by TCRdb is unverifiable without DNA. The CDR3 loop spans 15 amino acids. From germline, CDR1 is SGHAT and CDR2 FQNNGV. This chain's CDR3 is CASSIGLAGGYEQYF.

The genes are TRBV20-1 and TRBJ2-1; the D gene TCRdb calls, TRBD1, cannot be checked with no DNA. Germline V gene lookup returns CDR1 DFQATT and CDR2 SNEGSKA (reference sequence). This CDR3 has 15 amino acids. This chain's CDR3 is CSARDFAGDYNEQFF.

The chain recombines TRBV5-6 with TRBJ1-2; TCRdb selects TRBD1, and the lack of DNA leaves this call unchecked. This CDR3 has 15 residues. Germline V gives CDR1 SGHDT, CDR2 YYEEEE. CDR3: CASSRRGAPNYGYTF.

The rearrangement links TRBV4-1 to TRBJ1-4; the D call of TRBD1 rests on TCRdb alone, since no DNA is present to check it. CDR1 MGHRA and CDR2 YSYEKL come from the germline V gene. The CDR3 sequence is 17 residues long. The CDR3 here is CASSPLTRTGERGKLFF.

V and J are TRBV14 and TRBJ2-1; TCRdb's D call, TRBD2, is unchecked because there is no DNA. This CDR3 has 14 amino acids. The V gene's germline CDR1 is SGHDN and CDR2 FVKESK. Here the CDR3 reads CASSHGTSGNEQFF.

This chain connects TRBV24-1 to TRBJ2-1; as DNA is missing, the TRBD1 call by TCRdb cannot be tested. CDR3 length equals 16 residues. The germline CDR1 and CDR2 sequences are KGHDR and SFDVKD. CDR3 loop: CATSDLGGTGRNEQFF.

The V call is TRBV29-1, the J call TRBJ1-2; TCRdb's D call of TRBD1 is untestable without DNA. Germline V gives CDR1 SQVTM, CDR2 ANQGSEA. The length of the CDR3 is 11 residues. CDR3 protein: CGDGGFYGYTF. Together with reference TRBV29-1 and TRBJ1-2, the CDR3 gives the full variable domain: SAVISQKPSRDICQRGTSLTIQCQVDSQVTMMFWYRQQPGQSLTLIATANQGSEATYESGFVIDKFPISRPNLTFSTLTVSNMSPEDSSIYLCGDGGFYGYTFGSGTRLTVV.

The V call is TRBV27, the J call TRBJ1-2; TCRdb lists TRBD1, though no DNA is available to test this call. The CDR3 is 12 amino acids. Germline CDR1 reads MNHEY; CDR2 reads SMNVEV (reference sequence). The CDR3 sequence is CASKGGSYGYTF.

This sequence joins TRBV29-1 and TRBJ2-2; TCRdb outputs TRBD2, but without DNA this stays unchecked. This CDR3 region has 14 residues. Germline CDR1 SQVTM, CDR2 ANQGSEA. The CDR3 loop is CSGRGLSNTGELFF.

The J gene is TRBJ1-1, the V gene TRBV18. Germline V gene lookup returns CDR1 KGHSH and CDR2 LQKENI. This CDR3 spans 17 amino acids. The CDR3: CASSPRREGPTNTEAFF. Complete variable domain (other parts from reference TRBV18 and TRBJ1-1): NAGVMQNPRHLVRRRGQEARLRCSPMKGHSHVYWYRQLPEEGLKFMVYLQKENIIDESGMPKERFSAEFPKEGPSILRIQQVVRGDSAAYFCASSPRREGPTNTEAFFGQGTRLTVV.

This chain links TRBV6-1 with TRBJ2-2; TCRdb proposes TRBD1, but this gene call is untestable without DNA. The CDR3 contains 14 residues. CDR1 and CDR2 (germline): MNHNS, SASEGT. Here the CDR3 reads CASGGGQNTGELFF.

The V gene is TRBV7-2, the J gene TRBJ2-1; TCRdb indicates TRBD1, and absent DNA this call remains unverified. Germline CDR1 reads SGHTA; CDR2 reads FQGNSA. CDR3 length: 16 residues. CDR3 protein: CASTSGGSSAYNEQFF.

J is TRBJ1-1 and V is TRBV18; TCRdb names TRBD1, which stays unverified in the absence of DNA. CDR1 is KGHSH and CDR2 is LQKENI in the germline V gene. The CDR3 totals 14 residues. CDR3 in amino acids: CASSPSLTGYEAFF.

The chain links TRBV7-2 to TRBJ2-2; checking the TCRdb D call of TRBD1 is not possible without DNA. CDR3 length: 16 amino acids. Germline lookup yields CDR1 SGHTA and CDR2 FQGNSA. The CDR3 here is CASSKRTGAHTGELFF.